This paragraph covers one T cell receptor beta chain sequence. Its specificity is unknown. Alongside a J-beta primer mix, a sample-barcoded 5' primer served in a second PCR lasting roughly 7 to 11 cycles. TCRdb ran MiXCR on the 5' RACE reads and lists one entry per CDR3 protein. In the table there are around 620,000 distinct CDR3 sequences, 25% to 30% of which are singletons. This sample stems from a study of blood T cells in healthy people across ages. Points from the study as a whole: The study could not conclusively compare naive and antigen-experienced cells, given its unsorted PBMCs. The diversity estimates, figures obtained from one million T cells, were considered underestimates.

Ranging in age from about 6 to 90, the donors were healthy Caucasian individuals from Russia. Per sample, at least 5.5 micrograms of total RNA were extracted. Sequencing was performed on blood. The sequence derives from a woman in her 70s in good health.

The DNA for the CDR3 is TGTGCCAGCAGGCAACGAACCGGGGAGCTGTTTTTT. Protein: CASRQRTGELFF. The chain links TRBV13 to TRBJ2-2; D is undetermined. The V end lost 6 bases, the J end lost 5 bases, and 7 bases lay between the germline ends. This CDR3 has 12 amino acids. Germline V gene sequence: CDR1 PRHDT, CDR2 FYEKMQ (reference sequence).